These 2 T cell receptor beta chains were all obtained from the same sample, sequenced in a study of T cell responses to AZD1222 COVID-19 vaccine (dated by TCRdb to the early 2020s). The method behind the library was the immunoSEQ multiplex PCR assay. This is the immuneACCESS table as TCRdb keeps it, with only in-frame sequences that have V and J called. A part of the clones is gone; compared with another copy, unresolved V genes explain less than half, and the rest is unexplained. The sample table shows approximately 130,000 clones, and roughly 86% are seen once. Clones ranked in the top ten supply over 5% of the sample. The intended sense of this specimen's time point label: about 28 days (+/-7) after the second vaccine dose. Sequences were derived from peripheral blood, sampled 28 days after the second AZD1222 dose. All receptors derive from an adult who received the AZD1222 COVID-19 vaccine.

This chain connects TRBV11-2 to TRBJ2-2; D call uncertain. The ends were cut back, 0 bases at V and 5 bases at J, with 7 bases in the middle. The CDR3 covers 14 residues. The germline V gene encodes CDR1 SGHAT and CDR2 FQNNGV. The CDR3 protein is CASSLDGPTGELFF. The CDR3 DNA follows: TGTGCCAGCAGCTTAGATGGTCCTACCGGGGAGCTGTTTTTT.

CDR3 in DNA: TGTGCCAGCAGCTTATCCCGGACAGTCCCTGAAGCTTTCTTT. Translated, it gives CASSLSRTVPEAFF. The chain recombines TRBV11-2 with TRBJ1-1, with a tentative D call TRBD1 (6 bases). V was pared by 2 bases and J by 6 bases, with 13 bases between. The CDR3 length is 14 residues. Germline lookup yields CDR1 SGHAT and CDR2 FQNNGV.